This TCR beta chain stems from a study of blood T cells in healthy people across ages. V lost 5 bases and J lost 8, with 15 bases in between. This CDR3 spans 13 amino acids. Germline V lookup: CDR1 SNHLY, CDR2 FYNNEI. This clonotype was found a few times. A sample-barcoded 5' primer and a J-beta primer mix were used in a second PCR of roughly 6 to 11 cycles. A single record per CDR3 protein comes from TCRdb applying MiXCR to the 5' RACE reads. This sample carries 650,000 to 1,000,000 distinct CDR3 sequences, 36% of them seen once, and the ten largest clones take over 10%. The sample consisted of blood. The receptor was isolated from a young man in good health. This sequence joins TRBV2 and TRBJ1-2, with D maybe TRBD1 (6 bases). CDR3 sequence (DNA): TGTGCCAGCAGTCAGTACAGGGTCGCGGGCTACACCTTC. Protein sequence: CASSQYRVAGYTF.